This entry features one T cell receptor (beta chain) sequence. This entry belongs to a study of shared T cell receptors in the human thymus. Germline V lookup: CDR1 SGHRS, CDR2 YFSETQ. V trimming: 4 bases; J trimming: 4 bases; junction bases outside the gene matches: 13. The CDR3 spans 17 residues. Only in-frame clones appear in the TCRdb table, and some are missing; sequencing was by immunoSEQ multiplex PCR. The data contain approximately 760,000 clones, approximately 85% of them singletons. The sample also formed part of further work on human thymus T cells. That publication notes: Resections that were taken during corrective heart surgery supplied the thymus tissue. What related research reported was that thymic repertoires overlapped highly among unrelated individuals.

The receptor was derived from a girl under two years old with a congenital heart defect. The rearrangement uses TRBV5-1 and TRBJ2-1, with 8 bases that match TRBD1. The sample taken for sequencing was thymocytes. The CDR3 sequence is CASSPATGADGYNEQFF. CDR3 DNA: TGCGCCAGCAGCCCGGCGACAGGGGCGGATGGATACAATGAGCAGTTCTTC.